One and the same sample provided the 18 T cell receptor beta chains below, sequenced in a study of shared clonotypes between healthy human individuals. Assay: immunoSEQ multiplex PCR; the TCRdb copy retains only in-frame clones and omits some. The table lists about half a million clones, 70% to 80% of them singletons. The sequencing sample was made of PBMCs. Every receptor here comes from a woman aged 40 to 50 in good health. Some clones in this sample may be carry-over from other donors' samples.

This rearrangement joins TRBV5-1 to TRBJ2-2; D call uncertain. The CDR3 has 16 residues. The V and J ends lost 0 bases and 0 bases respectively, with 9 bases between them. The germline CDR1 and CDR2 sequences are SGHRS and YFSETQ. The CDR3 DNA reads as TGCGCCAGCAGCTTGGGGCTCCTGACGAACACCGGGGAGCTGTTTTTT. Translated, it gives CASSLGLLTNTGELFF.

The sample holds a few counts of this clone. This rearrangement joins TRBV6-1 to TRBJ2-5; no clear D gene. The germline gives CDR1 MNHNS, CDR2 SASEGT. The CDR3 length is 15 residues. Trimming pared 1 base from V and 5 bases from J, leaving 14 bases between. CDR3 residues: CASSEEDGPHETQYF. The CDR3, as DNA: TGTGCCAGCAGTGAAGAGGACGGACCCCATGAGACCCAGTACTTC.

Note on this clone: A far larger clone is one nucleotide away, so this likely arose from a read error. This CDR3 is also generated by other DNA sequences in the sample. The chain recombines TRBV7-2 with TRBJ2-5; the D is unclear. The CDR3 runs to 10 residues. Trimming left V 6 bases short and J 2 bases short, with 1 base between. Germline V gives CDR1 SGHTA, CDR2 FQGNSA. CDR3 in DNA: TGTGCCAGCAGTCAAGAGACCCAGTACTTC. It specifies CASSQETQYF.

Worth noting for this clone: Since a far larger clone is one base different, this is likely a read error. The J gene is TRBJ1-5, the V gene TRBV30, with D possibly being TRBD1 (6 bases). CDR3 length: 16 amino acids. V lost 3 bases and J 0 bases, leaving 15 bases between the germline ends. Germline V CDR1 and CDR2: GTSNPN, SVGIG (reference sequence). CDR3 coding DNA: TGTGCCTGGAGCGACCGGGTGGGACATAGCAATCAGCCCCAGCATTTT. It yields the protein CAWSDRVGHSNQPQHF. The full variable domain, in which reference TRBV30 and TRBJ1-5 provide the parts outside the CDR3, is SQTIHQWPATLVQPVGSPLSLECTVEGTSNPNLYWYRQAAGRGLQLLFYSVGIGQISSEVPQNLSASRPQDRQFILSSKKLLLSDSGFYLCAWSDRVGHSNQPQHFGDGTRLSIL.

The genes are TRBV14 and TRBJ1-2; weak D call: TRBD1 (6 bases). The CDR3 loop spans 17 amino acids. The germline V gene encodes CDR1 SGHDN and CDR2 FVKESK. V lost 1 base and J 4 bases, leaving 19 bases between the germline ends. The CDR3 protein is CASSQGLRARGIYGYTF. The CDR3 bases are TGTGCCAGCAGCCAAGGATTGCGGGCCAGGGGAATCTATGGCTACACCTTC.

This clone was seen ten or more times. Additional DNA sequences in this sample encode the identical CDR3. V usage is TRBV7-2 and J usage is TRBJ2-7; a possible D gene is TRBD2 (6 bases). Germline values: CDR1 SGHTA, CDR2 FQGNSA. The CDR3 contains 14 residues. V gave up 3 bases and J gave up 5 bases, with 14 bases separating them. The CDR3 DNA sequence: TGTGCCAGCAGCTTGCCCCGGACGGGAGACGAGCAGTACTTC. It codes for CASSLPRTGDEQYF.

The chain has TRBV27 and TRBJ2-5; a possible D gene is TRBD1 (5 bases). In germline, CDR1 is MNHEY, CDR2 SMNVEV (reference sequence). The CDR3 is 16 residues long. Between the trimmed V and J ends, which lost 0 bases and 5 bases, there was a span of 16 bases. CDR3 sequence: CASSLSWPGLGETQYF. The DNA of the CDR3 is TGTGCCAGCAGTTTATCGTGGCCAGGGCTTGGGGAGACCCAGTACTTC.

CDR3 bases: TGTGCCAGCAGTTTATGGGTGGGGGCTGGAGCCGGGGAGCTGTTTTTT. Its translation: CASSLWVGAGAGELFF. The chain combines TRBV28 with TRBJ2-2; tentatively, D is TRBD1 (6 bases). The V gene lost 0 bases and the J gene lost 6 bases, with 14 bases spanning the gap. This CDR3 contains 16 residues. The germline V gene encodes CDR1 MDHEN and CDR2 SYDVKM.

The gene calls are TRBV6-1 and TRBJ2-6; D is possibly TRBD1 or TRBD2 (5 bases each). This CDR3 is 15 amino acids long. Germline-derived CDR1 and CDR2 are MNHNS and SASEGT. V gave up 4 bases and J gave up 0 bases, with 7 bases separating them. The CDR3 spells CASSVGTSGANVLTF. The CDR3 region has the DNA TGTGCCAGCAGTGTCGGGACCTCTGGGGCCAACGTCCTGACTTTC.

The rearrangement joins TRBV7-9 to TRBJ2-3; 11 bases are a match to TRBD2. This CDR3 has 18 amino acids. The ends lost 5 bases at V and 4 bases at J; junction bases unmatched: 14. Germline V gives CDR1 SEHNR, CDR2 FQNEAQ (reference sequence). The CDR3 nucleotides read TGTGCCAGCAGCCCCCTCCCGGAGGGACTAGCGGCAGCAGATACGCAGTATTTT. Translating it yields CASSPLPEGLAAADTQYF.

The V call is TRBV19, the J call TRBJ2-3; a weak D match, TRBD2 (7 bases). Trimming removed 7 bases from V and 2 bases from J, with 13 bases in between. The CDR3 totals 14 residues. CDR1 LNHDA and CDR2 SQIVND come from the germline V gene (reference sequence). The CDR3 is CASTKRDNTDTQYF. CDR3 bases: TGTGCCAGTACTAAGCGGGACAACACAGATACGCAGTATTTT.

This clone came up a few times. This sequence joins TRBV1 and TRBJ2-1; the D call of TRBD2 is as the table states it, not checked on the DNA. TRBV1 is assigned pseudogene status. The CDR3 is 16 amino acids. In nucleotides, the CDR3 is TGCACCAGCATGCCCCTGGGGACTTACTTCTACAATGAGCAGTTCTTC. Amino acids: CTSMPLGTYFYNEQFF.

This clone was detected a few times. V is TRBV20-1 and J is TRBJ2-5; 8 bases agree with TRBD1. Trimming cost V 7 bases and J 6 bases; bases outside gene matches: 4. Per germline, CDR1 DFQATT and CDR2 SNEGSKA (reference sequence). The CDR3 has 11 residues. CDR3 region: CSVVRGQTQYF. As DNA, the CDR3 is TGCAGTGTCGTCAGGGGGCAGACCCAGTACTTC.

The DNA for the CDR3 is TGTGCCAGCAGCACCCGACAGGGCCCGAACACCGGGGAGCTGTTTTTT. Translated: CASSTRQGPNTGELFF. The chain couples TRBV4-2 to TRBJ2-2, with 7 bases identical to TRBD1. Trimming cost V 5 bases and J 0 bases; bases outside gene matches: 6. The CDR3 runs to 16 residues. Germline-derived CDR1 and CDR2 are LGHNA and YNFKEQ.

This clone has a count of ten or more. Other DNA sequences in the same sample also yield this CDR3. The chain uses TRBV28 and TRBJ1-1, with 8 nucleotides matching TRBD1. The CDR3 totals 16 residues. Per germline, CDR1 MDHEN and CDR2 SYDVKM. V shed 10 bases and J 4 bases; nucleotides not matched to a gene: 17. DNA of the CDR3: TGTGCCACCAGGCCGATAAGAGGACAGGGTGGCACTGAAGCTTTCTTT. It is translated as CATRPIRGQGGTEAFF.

About this clone: This may come from a read error, since a much larger clone is one base off. Given the absence of the conserved phenylalanine or tryptophan at the CDR3 end, a read error is likely. This chain uses TRBV29-1 with TRBJ1-2; D gene unclear. Germline CDR1 reads SQVTM; CDR2 reads ANQGSEA. Trimming took 5 bases from V and 8 from J, leaving 9 bases between them. This CDR3 region has 10 residues. CDR3 loop: CSVPFNGYTL. In DNA form, the CDR3 reads TGCAGCGTTCCTTTCAACGGCTACACCCTC.

The CDR3 is CASSSPGLAGGGNEQFF. In nucleotides, the CDR3 is TGTGCCAGCAGCTCACCGGGACTAGCGGGAGGGGGGAATGAGCAGTTCTTC. V gene TRBV7-9 combines with J gene TRBJ2-1; 16 bases agree with TRBD2. Unmatched junction bases numbered 7, after V lost 4 bases and J lost 7 bases. CDR3 length equals 17 residues. In germline, CDR1 is SEHNR, CDR2 FQNEAQ (reference sequence).

On this clone: Being one base from a much bigger clone, this may be a read error. This sequence joins TRBV7-2 and TRBJ2-7; 8 bases align to TRBD2. J was trimmed by 3 bases and V by 4 bases; bases with no gene match: 5. The germline CDR1 and CDR2 sequences are SGHTA and FQGNSA. This CDR3 spans 14 amino acids. The CDR3 protein is CASSSEGTSYEQYF. The DNA for the CDR3 is TGTGCCAGCAGCTCCGAAGGGACTAGCTACGAGCAGTACTTC.